Given below is one T cell receptor beta chain in context. This sample was included in a study of OX40 agonist ivuxolimab in advanced cancers. The overall study: Patients enrolled in dose escalation were diagnosed with hepatocellular carcinoma, melanoma, renal cell or head and neck cancer.

This CDR3 has 15 amino acids. The germline V gene encodes CDR1 MNHEY and CDR2 SMNVEV (reference sequence). The ends were cut back, 3 bases at V and 2 bases at J, with 13 bases in the middle. Produced via immunoSEQ multiplex PCR; TCRdb's table is partial and in-frame only. The repertoire holds about 99,000 clones, roughly 95% seen once, with just over 2% in the top ten. This clonotype originated in an adult with an advanced solid tumor such as melanoma, head and neck, liver or kidney cancer. The V and J genes are TRBV27 and TRBJ1-2, with D unclear. Here the sequenced sample was CD4+ or CD8+ T cells sorted from blood, taken in a trial of the OX40 agonist ivuxolimab. CDR3 loop: CASSLTGQSNYGYTF. DNA of the CDR3: TGTGCCAGCAGTTTGACCGGCCAGTCGAACTATGGCTACACCTTC.